The 10 T cell receptor beta chains given below trace back to one sample, sequenced in a study of identical twins. One entry per CDR3 protein results from TCRdb running MiXCR on the 5' RACE reads. Of under 250,000 distinct CDR3 sequences listed, 9.5% to 15% were seen once; the top ten hold 4% to 5%. This same sample was also part of a study on yellow fever vaccine responses in identical twins.

Sequencing was done on a sample of memory (CD45RO+) T cells sorted from blood. The receptors shown here come from a woman in her late teens or twenties in good health.

This clonotype was counted at least ten times. V is TRBV29-1 and J is TRBJ2-5; perhaps D is TRBD1 or TRBD2 (5 bases each). The V gene lost 7 bases and the J gene lost 5 bases, with 14 bases spanning the gap. Germline V lookup: CDR1 SQVTM, CDR2 ANQGSEA. The CDR3 is made up of 12 amino acids. CDR3: CSAKGSQETQYF. For the CDR3, the DNA is TGCAGCGCGAAGGGGAGTCAGGAGACCCAGTACTTC. The full variable domain, rest sourced from reference TRBV29-1 and TRBJ2-5, is SAVISQKPSRDICQRGTSLTIQCQVDSQVTMMFWYRQQPGQSLTLIATANQGSEATYESGFVIDKFPISRPNLTFSTLTVSNMSPEDSSIYLCSAKGSQETQYFGPGTRLLVL.

This clonotype was seen repeatedly, ten times or more. V gene TRBV20-1 combines with J gene TRBJ2-1; TRBD2 matches at 8 bases. CDR1 and CDR2 (germline): DFQATT, SNEGSKA (reference sequence). Losses at the gene ends were 6 bases for V and 8 bases for J; bases not matched to a gene: 18. The CDR3 has 16 residues. CDR3 sequence: CSARSEEAGDVYEQFF. CDR3 coding DNA: TGCAGTGCCCGGTCGGAAGAAGCGGGAGACGTGTATGAGCAGTTCTTC.

This clonotype was found a few times. The V call is TRBV14, the J call TRBJ2-7, with 11 bases aligning to TRBD2. The germline V gene encodes CDR1 SGHDN and CDR2 FVKESK. This CDR3 is 15 amino acids long. Trimming at V came to 0 bases and at J to 7 bases, leaving 5 bases not matched to a gene. The DNA for the CDR3 is TGTGCCAGCAGCCAAGAACTAGCGGGAGTGGGAGAGCAGTACTTC. Its protein is CASSQELAGVGEQYF. The variable domain in full, completed from reference TRBV14 and TRBJ2-7, reads EAGVTQFPSHSVIEKGQTVTLRCDPISGHDNLYWYRRVMGKEIKFLLHFVKESKQDESGMPNNRFLAERTGGTYSTLKVQPAELEDSGVYFCASSQELAGVGEQYFGPGTRLTVT.

The chain couples TRBV7-2 to TRBJ2-3, with 8 bases that match TRBD2. The CDR3 contains 15 residues. Looked up from germline, CDR1 is SGHTA and CDR2 is FQGNSA. The V gene end was trimmed by 1 base and the J gene end by 9 bases; junction bases not matched to a gene: 9. The CDR3 is CASSLGRVLADTQYF. In nucleotides, the CDR3 is TGTGCCAGCAGCTTAGGCCGGGTACTAGCGGACACGCAGTATTTT. Supplemented by reference TRBV7-2 and TRBJ2-3, the full variable domain reads GAGVSQSPSNKVTEKGKDVELRCDPISGHTALYWYRQSLGQGLEFLIYFQGNSAPDKSGLPSDRFSAERTGGSVSTLTIQRTQQEDSAVYLCASSLGRVLADTQYFGPGTRLTVL.

In DNA, the CDR3 is TGTGCCAGCAGTTTAGAACAGGCTAGCACAGATACGCAGTATTTT. Protein: CASSLEQASTDTQYF. The chain couples TRBV28 to TRBJ2-3; a possible D gene is TRBD1 (5 bases). Trimming removed 2 bases from V and 0 bases from J, with 9 bases in between. The germline V gene encodes CDR1 MDHEN and CDR2 SYDVKM. The length of the CDR3 is 15 residues.

V usage is TRBV5-1 and J usage is TRBJ2-1; D gene ambiguous. CDR3 length: 15 residues. CDR1 and CDR2 from the germline V gene are SGHRS and YFSETQ. V shed 5 bases and J shed 4 bases, with 16 bases lying between them. CDR3 protein: CASRDGETPYNEQFF. Here the CDR3 DNA reads TGCGCCAGCAGGGATGGAGAGACACCTTACAATGAGCAGTTCTTC. Full variable domain (remainder filled in from reference TRBV5-1 and TRBJ2-1): KAGVTQTPRYLIKTRGQQVTLSCSPISGHRSVSWYQQTPGQGLQFLFEYFSETQRNKGNFPGRFSGRQFSNSRSEMNVSTLELGDSALYLCASRDGETPYNEQFFGPGTRLTVL.

The V and J genes are TRBV7-2 and TRBJ2-7; 9 nucleotides agree with TRBD1. This CDR3 is 16 amino acids long. Germline trimming cut 5 bases from V and 4 bases from J; bases unmatched to any gene: 12. Germline CDR1 SGHTA, CDR2 FQGNSA. The CDR3 DNA follows: TGTGCCAGCAGCATAGATGGGACAGGGAGGGCGTACGAGCAGTACTTC. Encoded protein: CASSIDGTGRAYEQYF.

This chain connects TRBV20-1 to TRBJ2-1, with TRBD1 matching over 8 bases. V shed 1 base, J shed 6 bases, and the junction held 8 bases outside the gene matches. The length of the CDR3 is 15 residues. From germline, CDR1 is DFQATT and CDR2 SNEGSKA (reference sequence). DNA for the CDR3: TGCAGTGCTAGAGTGTCTGGACAGGGTGGCAATGAGCAGTTCTTC. It is translated as CSARVSGQGGNEQFF.

This clonotype was observed at least ten times. V is TRBV10-3 and J is TRBJ2-3; TRBD2 matches 8 bases. The CDR3 has 14 amino acids. The J segment lost 4 bases and the V segment lost 0 bases, leaving 0 bases of the junction unmatched. Germline loops: CDR1 ENHRY, CDR2 SYGVKD. The CDR3 DNA sequence: TGTGCCATCAGTGAGTCGCGGGGGGCAGATACGCAGTATTTT. This gives the protein CAISESRGADTQYF.

This clonotype was seen at least ten times. The V and J genes are TRBV4-2 and TRBJ2-1, with 11 positions matching TRBD1. Germline loops: CDR1 LGHNA, CDR2 YNFKEQ. V was clipped by 4 bases and J by 6 bases; unmatched bases: 8. The CDR3 runs 16 residues. CDR3 coding DNA: TGTGCCAGCAGCCCCTCCGGGACAGGGGGGGTCAATGAGCAGTTCTTC. Translating it yields CASSPSGTGGVNEQFF.